The entry below describes one T cell receptor (beta chain). Its antigen is unknown. The junction differs from germline at one of its ends, possibly a read error. This CDR3 has 15 amino acids. Germline CDR1 is SSHAT and CDR2 is FNYEAQ (reference sequence). TCRdb's copy holds only in-frame clones and misses some; the assay was immunoSEQ multiplex PCR. The sample shows roughly 76,000 clones, nearly 90% of them seen only once. This record belongs to a study of T cell responses to AZD1222 COVID-19 vaccine. About the study: Second-dose groups at about 4 or about 12 weeks were pooled. Study observations and caveats: When two AZD1222 doses had been given, Spike-specific TCR breadth and depth rose. Per reports, nearly half of all spike-specific TCRs target regions that are unmutated in variants.

The receptor's source is an adult in good health. The sequenced sample was peripheral blood, obtained on day 0 of AZD1222 vaccination. The chain employs TRBV7-7 and TRBJ2-7; 10 bases align to TRBD2. The CDR3 region is CASSPTAGGPYEQYF. CDR3 nucleotide sequence: TGTGCTAGCAGCCCAACAGCGGGAGGGCCCTACGAGCAGTACTTC. Full variable domain (rest looked up from reference TRBV7-7 and TRBJ2-7): GAGVSQSPRYKVTKRGQDVTLRCDPISSHATLYWYQQALGQGPEFLTYFNYEAQPDKSGLPSDRFSAERPEGSISTLTIQRTEQRDSAMYRCASSPTAGGPYEQYFGPGTRLTVT.